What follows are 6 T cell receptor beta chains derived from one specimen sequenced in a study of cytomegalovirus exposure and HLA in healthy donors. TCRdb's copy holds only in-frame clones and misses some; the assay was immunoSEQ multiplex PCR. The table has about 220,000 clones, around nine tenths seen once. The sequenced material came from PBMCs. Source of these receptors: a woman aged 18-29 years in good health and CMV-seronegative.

The CDR3 DNA is TGTGCCAGCAACGACGTAGACAGGGGAGGTGACTATGGCTACACCTTC. Encoded protein: CASNDVDRGGDYGYTF. The V call is TRBV7-9, the J call TRBJ1-2; 8 bases map to TRBD1. The CDR3 consists of 16 residues. The trim removed 7 bases at V and 3 bases at J, leaving 13 bases unmatched. Germline CDR1 and CDR2: SEHNR and FQNEAQ (reference sequence).

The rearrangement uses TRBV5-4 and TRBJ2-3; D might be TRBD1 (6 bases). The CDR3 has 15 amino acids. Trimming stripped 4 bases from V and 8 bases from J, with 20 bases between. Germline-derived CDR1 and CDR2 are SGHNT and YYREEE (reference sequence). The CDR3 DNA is TGTGCCAGCAGCGCACTAGGGGCAGGGGTTGGTACGCAGTATTTT. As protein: CASSALGAGVGTQYF.

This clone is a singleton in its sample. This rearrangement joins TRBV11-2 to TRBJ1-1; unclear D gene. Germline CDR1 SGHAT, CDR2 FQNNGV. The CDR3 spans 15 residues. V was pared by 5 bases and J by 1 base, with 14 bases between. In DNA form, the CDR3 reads TGTGCCAGCAGCCGCCGGGGAGGGCAGAACACTGAAGCTTTCTTT. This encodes CASSRRGGQNTEAFF.

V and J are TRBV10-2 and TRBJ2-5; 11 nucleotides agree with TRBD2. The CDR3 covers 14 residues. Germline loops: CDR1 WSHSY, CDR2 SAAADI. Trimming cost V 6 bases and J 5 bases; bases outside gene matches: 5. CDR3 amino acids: CASRRTSGLETQYF. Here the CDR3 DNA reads TGCGCCAGCAGAAGGACTAGCGGGTTGGAGACCCAGTACTTC.

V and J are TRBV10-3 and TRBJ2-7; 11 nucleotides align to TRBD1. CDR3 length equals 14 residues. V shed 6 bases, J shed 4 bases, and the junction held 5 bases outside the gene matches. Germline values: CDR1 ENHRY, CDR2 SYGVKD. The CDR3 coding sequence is TGTGCCATCAGCGGGACAGGGGGAGCATACGAGCAGTACTTC. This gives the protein CAISGTGGAYEQYF.

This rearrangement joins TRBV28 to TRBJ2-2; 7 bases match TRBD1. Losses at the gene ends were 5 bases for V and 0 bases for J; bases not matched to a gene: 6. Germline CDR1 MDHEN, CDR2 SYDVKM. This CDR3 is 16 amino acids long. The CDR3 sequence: CASSPWTGSNTGELFF. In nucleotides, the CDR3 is TGTGCCAGCAGTCCCTGGACAGGTTCGAACACCGGGGAGCTGTTTTTT.